This TCR beta chain was found in a study of Ad26.COV2.S vaccination and SARS-CoV-2 variants. Study at large: Vaccine-arm donor from the placebo-controlled COV1001 Ad26.COV2.S trial.

Trimming pared 7 bases from V and 8 bases from J, leaving 17 bases between. This CDR3 region has 14 residues. The germline CDR1 and CDR2 sequences are MDHEN and SYDVKM. Treatment of the sample: around 19 received Ad26.COV2.S at low or high dose, single or two shots; 5 received placebo; per-sample allocation not given. Repertoires come from day 63 after the first vaccine or placebo injection. An Ad26 vector that expressed Wuhan-strain SARS-CoV-2 spike constituted the vaccine. The repertoire was sequenced with immunoSEQ multiplex PCR; TCRdb's copy has only in-frame clones and lacks some. This sample has some 250,000 clones, with more than 75% found just once.

This rearrangement joins TRBV28 to TRBJ1-4; D ambiguous. Material: peripheral blood, obtained in a trial of Ad26.COV2.S vaccine versus placebo. This receptor was taken from a person aged 18-60 years who received the Ad26.COV2.S COVID-19 vaccine or a placebo. This chain's CDR3 is CASISTDGPEKLFF. CDR3 sequence (DNA): TGTGCCAGCATTTCGACGGATGGACCCGAAAAACTGTTTTTT.